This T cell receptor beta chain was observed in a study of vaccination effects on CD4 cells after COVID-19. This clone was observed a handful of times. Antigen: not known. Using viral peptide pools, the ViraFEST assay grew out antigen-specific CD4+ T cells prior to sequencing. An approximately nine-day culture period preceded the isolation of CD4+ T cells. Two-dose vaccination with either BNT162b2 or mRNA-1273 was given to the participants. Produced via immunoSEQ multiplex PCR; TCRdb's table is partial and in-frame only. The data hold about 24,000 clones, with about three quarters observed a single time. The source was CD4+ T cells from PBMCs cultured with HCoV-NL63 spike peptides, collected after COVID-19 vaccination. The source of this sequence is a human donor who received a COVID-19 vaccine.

The CDR3 DNA sequence: TGTGCCAGCAGTTACAAGAGGAATTCACCCCTCCACTTT. It translates to CASSYKRNSPLHF. This sequence joins TRBV6-5 and TRBJ1-6; no reliable D call. The CDR3 sequence is 13 residues long. V gave up 2 bases and J gave up 7 bases, with 6 bases separating them. Germline V gene lookup returns CDR1 MNHEY and CDR2 SVGAGI.